This section outlines one TCR beta chain sequence together with its context. Its antigen is unidentified. CDR3 size: 15 residues. V lost 5 bases, J lost 1 base, and 12 bases lay in between. Germline CDR1 is MNHEY and CDR2 is SVGEGT. The data stem from a study of T cell repertoires in cytomegalovirus infection. Study as a whole: In public TCR beta signatures, there were indications of both CMV infection and matching HLA type. Findings of the study overall: The ex vivo response was dominated by HLA-C-restricted CMV-specific TCR beta clonotypes. Identification of carriers of CMV plus the relevant HLA was achieved through cumulative public TCR beta family frequency.

MiXCR was run by TCRdb on the reads, yielding one entry per CDR3 protein. This sample has some 130,000 distinct CDR3 sequences, with 20% to 30% found just once. The chain links TRBV6-2 or TRBV6-3 to TRBJ2-1, with TRBD1 as a possible D gene (6 bases). The sequencing sample was made of PBMCs, sequenced either directly or after in vitro stimulation (not recorded which). The origin of this receptor is a human donor in good health (CMV status not recorded). Some clones in this sample may be carry-over from other donors' samples. The CDR3 DNA sequence: TGTGCCAGCAGTCAACAGGGTGGGTCCTACAATGAGCAGTTCTTC. It translates to CASSQQGGSYNEQFF.